This section outlines one TCR beta chain sequence together with its context. The data are from a study of identifying expanded T cells in peripheral blood. V lost 5 bases and J lost 4, with 12 bases in between. Germline CDR1 reads SGHAT; CDR2 reads FQDESV (reference sequence). The CDR3 has 13 amino acids. Data came from immunoSEQ multiplex PCR; TCRdb stores just in-frame clones and leaves some out. Seen here are 50,000 to 70,000 clones, around 87% observed once, and the top ten hold less than 5.5%. Sequencing was performed on blood. The chain combines TRBV11-1 with TRBJ2-7; possibly TRBD2 for D (7 bases). The TCR originated in a person between 18 and 69 years old in good health. The CDR3 DNA sequence: TGTGCCAGCAGCAGTGCGGGGGCTTACGAGCAGTACTTC. Translating gives CASSSAGAYEQYF.